Included here is one TCR beta chain sequence, with context. Its antigen is unidentified. This sample was included in a study of STAT3 mutations in large granular lymphocyte leukemia. Measured with immunoSEQ multiplex PCR; TCRdb has only the in-frame clones, and not every one. The sample includes approximately 20,000 clones, approximately 92% of them seen just once. Germline loops: CDR1 GTSNPN, CDR2 SVGIG (reference sequence). V was clipped by 1 base and J by 5 bases, with 17 bases between them. The CDR3 covers 15 residues. General observations from the study: Every T-LGLL patient had at least one immunodominant TCRbeta clonotype. After therapy, about 35% of the 18 patients switched clonotypes, all new clones STAT3 wild type. In some patients, a small highly pathogenic clone possibly went undetected. Clonal expansion was inferred from samples taken at other timepoints.

The V gene is TRBV30, the J gene TRBJ2-5; D ambiguous. The sequencing input was peripheral blood mononuclear cells. This sequence originates from a man aged 55 to 69 with T-cell large granular lymphocyte leukemia. Some clones in this sample may be carry-over from other donors' samples. In DNA form, the CDR3 reads TGTGCCTGGAGTGCTTCTAGAGGCCCAACGGAGACCCAGTACTTC. It is translated as CAWSASRGPTETQYF. Filled out from reference TRBV30 and TRBJ2-5, the complete variable domain reads SQTIHQWPATLVQPVGSPLSLECTVEGTSNPNLYWYRQAAGRGLQLLFYSVGIGQISSEVPQNLSASRPQDRQFILSSKKLLLSDSGFYLCAWSASRGPTETQYFGPGTRLLVL.